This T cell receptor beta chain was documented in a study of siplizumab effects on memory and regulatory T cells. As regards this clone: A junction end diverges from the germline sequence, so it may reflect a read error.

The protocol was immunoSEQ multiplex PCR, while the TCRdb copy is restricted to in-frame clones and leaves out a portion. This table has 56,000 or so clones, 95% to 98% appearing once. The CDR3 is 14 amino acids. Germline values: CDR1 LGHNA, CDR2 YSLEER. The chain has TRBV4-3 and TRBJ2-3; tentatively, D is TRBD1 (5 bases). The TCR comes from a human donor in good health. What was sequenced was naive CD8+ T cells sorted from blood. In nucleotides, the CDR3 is TGCGCCAGCAGCCAAGATAGGGGATTACTCTCCCAGGATTTT. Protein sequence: CASSQDRGLLSQDF.